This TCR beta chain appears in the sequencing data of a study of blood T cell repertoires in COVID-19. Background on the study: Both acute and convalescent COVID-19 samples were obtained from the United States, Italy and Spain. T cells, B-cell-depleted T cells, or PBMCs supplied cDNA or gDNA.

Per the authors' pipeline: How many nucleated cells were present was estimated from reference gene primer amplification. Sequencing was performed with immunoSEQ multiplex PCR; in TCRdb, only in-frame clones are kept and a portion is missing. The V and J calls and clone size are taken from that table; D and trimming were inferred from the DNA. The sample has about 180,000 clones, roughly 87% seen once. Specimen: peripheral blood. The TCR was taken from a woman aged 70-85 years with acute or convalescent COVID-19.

The CDR3 sequence: CASSPIGPRRFPNYGYTF. CDR3 DNA: TGTGCCAGCAGCCCCATTGGCCCCCGAAGATTTCCTAACTATGGCTACACCTTC. V and J are TRBV21-1 and TRBJ1-2; TRBD1 is the table's D call and was not checked against the DNA. TRBV21-1 is termed a pseudogene. The CDR3 contains 18 residues.